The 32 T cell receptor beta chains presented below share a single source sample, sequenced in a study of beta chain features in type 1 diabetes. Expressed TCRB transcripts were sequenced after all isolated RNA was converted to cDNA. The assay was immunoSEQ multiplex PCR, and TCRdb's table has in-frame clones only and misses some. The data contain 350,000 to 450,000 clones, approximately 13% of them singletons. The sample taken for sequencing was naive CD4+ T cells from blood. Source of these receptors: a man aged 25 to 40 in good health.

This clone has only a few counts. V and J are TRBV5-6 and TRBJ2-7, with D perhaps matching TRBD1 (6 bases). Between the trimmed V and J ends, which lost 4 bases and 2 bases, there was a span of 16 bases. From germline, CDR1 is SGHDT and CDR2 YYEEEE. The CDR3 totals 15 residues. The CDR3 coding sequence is TGTGCCAGCAGCCCCCAGACAGGAAAAACCTACGAGCAGTACGTC. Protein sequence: CASSPQTGKTYEQYV.

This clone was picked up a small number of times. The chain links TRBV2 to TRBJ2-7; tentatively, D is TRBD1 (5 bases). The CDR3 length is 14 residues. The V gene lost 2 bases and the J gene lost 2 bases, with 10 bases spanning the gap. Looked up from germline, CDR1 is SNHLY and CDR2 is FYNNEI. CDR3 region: CASSEQGAPYEQYV. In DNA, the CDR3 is TGTGCCAGCAGTGAACAAGGGGCCCCCTACGAGCAGTACGTC.

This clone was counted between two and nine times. The CDR3 region is CASSPAGRAGYGYTF. CDR3 nucleotide sequence: TGTGCCAGCAGCCCTGCTGGCAGGGCAGGGTATGGCTACACCTTC. The chain has TRBV7-9 and TRBJ1-2; D may be TRBD1 (5 bases). CDR3 length: 15 residues. V dropped 5 bases and J dropped 5 bases, with 18 bases sitting between them. Germline loops: CDR1 SEHNR, CDR2 FQNEAQ (reference sequence).

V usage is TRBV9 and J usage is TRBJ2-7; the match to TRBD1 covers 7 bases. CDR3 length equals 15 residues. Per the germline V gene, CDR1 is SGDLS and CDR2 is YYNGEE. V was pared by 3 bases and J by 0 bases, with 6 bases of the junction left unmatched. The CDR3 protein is CASSARQGTSYEQYF. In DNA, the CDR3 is TGTGCCAGCAGCGCCCGACAGGGAACCTCCTACGAGCAGTACTTC.

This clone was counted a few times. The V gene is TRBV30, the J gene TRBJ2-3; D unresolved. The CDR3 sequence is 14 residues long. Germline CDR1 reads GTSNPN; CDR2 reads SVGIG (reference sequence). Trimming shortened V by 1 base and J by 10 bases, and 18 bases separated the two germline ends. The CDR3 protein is CAWSALWTRSAQYF. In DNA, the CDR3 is TGTGCCTGGAGTGCACTCTGGACGAGAAGTGCGCAGTATTTT.

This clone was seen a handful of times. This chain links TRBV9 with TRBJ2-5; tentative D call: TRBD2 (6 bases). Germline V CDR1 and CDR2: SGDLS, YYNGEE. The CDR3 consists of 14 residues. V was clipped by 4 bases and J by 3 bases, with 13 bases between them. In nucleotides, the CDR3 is TGTGCCAGCAGCCCCGGGGGAGGAAAAGAGACCCAGTACTTC. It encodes CASSPGGGKETQYF.

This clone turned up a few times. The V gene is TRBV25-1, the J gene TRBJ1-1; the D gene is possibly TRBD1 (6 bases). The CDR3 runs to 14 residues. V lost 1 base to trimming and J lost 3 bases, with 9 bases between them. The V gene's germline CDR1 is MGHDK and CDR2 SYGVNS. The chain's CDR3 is CASSESDSHTEAFF. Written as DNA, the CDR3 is TGTGCCAGCAGTGAATCGGACAGTCACACTGAAGCTTTCTTT.

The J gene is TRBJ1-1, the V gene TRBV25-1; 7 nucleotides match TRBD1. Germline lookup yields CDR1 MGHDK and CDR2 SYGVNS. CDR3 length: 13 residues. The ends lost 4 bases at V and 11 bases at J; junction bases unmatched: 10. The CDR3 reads CASSVQGRRGAFF. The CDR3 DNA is TGTGCCAGCAGTGTACAGGGGAGGCGTGGGGCTTTCTTT.

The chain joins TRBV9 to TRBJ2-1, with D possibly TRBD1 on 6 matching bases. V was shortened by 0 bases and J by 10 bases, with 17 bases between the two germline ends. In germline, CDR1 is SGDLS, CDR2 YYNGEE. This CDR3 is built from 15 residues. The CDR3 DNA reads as TGTGCCAGCAGCGTAGCTGGGCAGGGCCAGGGGGAGCAGTTCTTC. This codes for CASSVAGQGQGEQFF.

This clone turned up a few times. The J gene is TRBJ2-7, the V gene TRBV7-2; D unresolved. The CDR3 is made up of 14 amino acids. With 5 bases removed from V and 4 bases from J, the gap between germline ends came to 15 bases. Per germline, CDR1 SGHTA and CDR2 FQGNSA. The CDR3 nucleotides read TGTGCCAGCAGCCTACAGAGAACACCATACGAGCAGTACTTC. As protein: CASSLQRTPYEQYF. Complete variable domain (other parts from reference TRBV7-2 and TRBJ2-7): GAGVSQSPSNKVTEKGKDVELRCDPISGHTALYWYRQSLGQGLEFLIYFQGNSAPDKSGLPSDRFSAERTGGSVSTLTIQRTQQEDSAVYLCASSLQRTPYEQYFGPGTRLTVT.

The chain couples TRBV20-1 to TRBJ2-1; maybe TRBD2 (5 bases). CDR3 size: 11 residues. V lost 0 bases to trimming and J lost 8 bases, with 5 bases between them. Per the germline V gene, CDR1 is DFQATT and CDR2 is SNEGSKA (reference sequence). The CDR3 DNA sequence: TGCAGTGCTAGAGAGGGAGATGAGCAGTTCTTC. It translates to CSAREGDEQFF.

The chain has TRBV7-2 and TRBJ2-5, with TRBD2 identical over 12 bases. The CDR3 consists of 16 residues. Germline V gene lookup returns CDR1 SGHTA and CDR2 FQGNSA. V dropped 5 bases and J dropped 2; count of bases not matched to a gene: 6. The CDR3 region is CASSPALAGGQETQYF. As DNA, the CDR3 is TGTGCCAGCAGCCCAGCCCTAGCGGGGGGGCAAGAGACCCAGTACTTC.

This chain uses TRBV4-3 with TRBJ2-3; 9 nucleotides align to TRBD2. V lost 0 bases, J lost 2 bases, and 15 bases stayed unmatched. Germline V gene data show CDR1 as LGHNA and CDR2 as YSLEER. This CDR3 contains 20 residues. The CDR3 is CASSQDRTWGLAADTDTQYF. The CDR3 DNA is TGCGCCAGCAGCCAAGATAGGACTTGGGGACTAGCAGCAGACACAGATACGCAGTATTTT.

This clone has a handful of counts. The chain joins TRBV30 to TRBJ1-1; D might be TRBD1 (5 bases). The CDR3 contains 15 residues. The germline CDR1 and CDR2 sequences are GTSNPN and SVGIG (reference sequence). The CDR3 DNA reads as TGTGCTAGTTCCCCGGGACCGATAATGAACACTGAAGCTTTCTTT. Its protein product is CASSPGPIMNTEAFF.

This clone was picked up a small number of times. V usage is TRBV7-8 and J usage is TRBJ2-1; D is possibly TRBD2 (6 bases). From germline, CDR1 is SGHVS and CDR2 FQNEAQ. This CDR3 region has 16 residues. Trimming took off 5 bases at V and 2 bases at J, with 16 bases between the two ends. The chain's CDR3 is CASSRSGDQAYNEQFF. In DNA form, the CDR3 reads TGTGCCAGCAGCCGATCGGGGGACCAAGCCTACAATGAGCAGTTCTTC.

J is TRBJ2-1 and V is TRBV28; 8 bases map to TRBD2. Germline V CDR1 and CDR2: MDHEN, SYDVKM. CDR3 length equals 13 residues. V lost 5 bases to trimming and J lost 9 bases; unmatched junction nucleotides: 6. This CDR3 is CASSPARGGEQFF. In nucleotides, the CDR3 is TGTGCCAGCAGTCCCGCCCGGGGGGGTGAGCAGTTCTTC. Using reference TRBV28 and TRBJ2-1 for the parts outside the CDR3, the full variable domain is DVKVTQSSRYLVKRTGEKVFLECVQDMDHENMFWYRQDPGLGLRLIYFSYDVKMKEKGDIPEGYSVSREKKERFSLILESASTNQTSMYLCASSPARGGEQFFGPGTRLTVL.

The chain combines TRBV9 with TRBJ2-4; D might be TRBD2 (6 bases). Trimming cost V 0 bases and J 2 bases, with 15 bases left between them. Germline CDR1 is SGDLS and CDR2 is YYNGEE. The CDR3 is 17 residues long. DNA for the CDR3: TGTGCCAGCAGCGTAGATGGAGGGGCAGGGCCCAAAAACATTCAGTACTTC. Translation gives CASSVDGGAGPKNIQYF. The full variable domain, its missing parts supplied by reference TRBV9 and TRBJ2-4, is DSGVTQTPKHLITATGQRVTLRCSPRSGDLSVYWYQQSLDQGLQFLIQYYNGEERAKGNILERFSAQQFPDLHSELNLSSLELGDSALYFCASSVDGGAGPKNIQYFGAGTRLSVL.

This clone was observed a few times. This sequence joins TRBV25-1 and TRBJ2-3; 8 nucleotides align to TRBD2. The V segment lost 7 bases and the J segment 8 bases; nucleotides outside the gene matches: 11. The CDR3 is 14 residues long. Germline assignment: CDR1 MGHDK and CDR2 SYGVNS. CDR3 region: CASTSWGLAGTQYF. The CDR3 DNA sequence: TGTGCCAGCACATCATGGGGGCTAGCGGGTACGCAGTATTTT.

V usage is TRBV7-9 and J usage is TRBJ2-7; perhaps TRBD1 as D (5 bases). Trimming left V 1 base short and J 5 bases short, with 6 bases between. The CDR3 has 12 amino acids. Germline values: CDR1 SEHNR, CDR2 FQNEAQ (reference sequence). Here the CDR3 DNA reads TGTGCCAGCAGCTTAGTAGGGGACGAGCAGTACGTC. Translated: CASSLVGDEQYV.

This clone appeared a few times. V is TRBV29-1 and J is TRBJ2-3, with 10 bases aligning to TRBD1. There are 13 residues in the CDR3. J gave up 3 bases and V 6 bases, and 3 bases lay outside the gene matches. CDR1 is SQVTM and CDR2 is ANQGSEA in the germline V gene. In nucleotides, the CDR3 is TGCAGCGTCAGGACAGGGGGGACAGATACGCAGTATTTT. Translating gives CSVRTGGTDTQYF.

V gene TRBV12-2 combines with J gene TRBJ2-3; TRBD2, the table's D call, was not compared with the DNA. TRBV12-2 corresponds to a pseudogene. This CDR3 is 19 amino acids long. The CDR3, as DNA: TGTGCAAGTCGGCCAACGAACTACGGGGGTCTACCTAGCACAGATACGCAGTATTTT. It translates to CASRPTNYGGLPSTDTQYF.

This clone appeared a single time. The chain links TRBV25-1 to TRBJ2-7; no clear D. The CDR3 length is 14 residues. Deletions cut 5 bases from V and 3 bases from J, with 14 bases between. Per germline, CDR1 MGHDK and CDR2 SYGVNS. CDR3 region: CASSQPGRFYEQYF. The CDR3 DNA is TGTGCCAGCAGTCAACCCGGTCGCTTCTACGAGCAGTACTTC.

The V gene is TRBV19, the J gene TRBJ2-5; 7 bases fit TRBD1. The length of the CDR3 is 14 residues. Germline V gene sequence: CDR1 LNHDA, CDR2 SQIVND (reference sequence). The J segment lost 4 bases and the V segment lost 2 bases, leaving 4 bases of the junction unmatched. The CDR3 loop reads CASSIKQGLETQYF. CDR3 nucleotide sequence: TGTGCCAGTAGTATAAAACAGGGGCTAGAGACCCAGTACTTC.

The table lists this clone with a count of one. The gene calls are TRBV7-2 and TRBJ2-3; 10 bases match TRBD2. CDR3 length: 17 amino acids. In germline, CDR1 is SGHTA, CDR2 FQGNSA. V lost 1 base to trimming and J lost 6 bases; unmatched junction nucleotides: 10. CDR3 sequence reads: CASSLVGTSASADTQYF. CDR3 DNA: TGTGCCAGCAGCTTAGTAGGGACTAGCGCGAGTGCGGATACGCAGTATTTT.

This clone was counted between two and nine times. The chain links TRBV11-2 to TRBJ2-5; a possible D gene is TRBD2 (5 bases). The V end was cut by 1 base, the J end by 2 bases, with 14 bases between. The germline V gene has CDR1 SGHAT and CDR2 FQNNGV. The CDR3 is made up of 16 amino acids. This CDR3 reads CASSLVLTRYQETQYF. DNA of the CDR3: TGTGCCAGCAGCTTAGTACTCACTAGATATCAAGAGACCCAGTACTTC.

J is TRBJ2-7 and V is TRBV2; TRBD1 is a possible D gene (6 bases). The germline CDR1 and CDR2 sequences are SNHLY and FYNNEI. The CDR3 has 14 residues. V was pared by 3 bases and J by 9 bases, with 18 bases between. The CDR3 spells CASSEDSTLTGQYF. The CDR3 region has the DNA TGTGCCAGCAGTGAGGACAGTACCCTCACCGGGCAGTACTTC.

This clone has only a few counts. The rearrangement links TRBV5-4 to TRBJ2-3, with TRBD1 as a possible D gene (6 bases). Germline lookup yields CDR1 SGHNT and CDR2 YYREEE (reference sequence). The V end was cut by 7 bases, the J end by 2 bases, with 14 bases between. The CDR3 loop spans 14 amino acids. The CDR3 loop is CASCRDTDTDTQYF. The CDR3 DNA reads TGTGCCAGCTGCCGGGACACCGACACAGATACGCAGTATTTT.

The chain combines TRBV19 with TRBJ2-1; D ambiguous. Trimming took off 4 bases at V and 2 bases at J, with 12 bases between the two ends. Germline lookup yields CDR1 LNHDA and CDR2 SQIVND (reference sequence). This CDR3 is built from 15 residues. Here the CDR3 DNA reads TGTGCCAGTAGTACCCGACTGGAAACCTACAATGAGCAGTTCTTC. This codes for CASSTRLETYNEQFF.

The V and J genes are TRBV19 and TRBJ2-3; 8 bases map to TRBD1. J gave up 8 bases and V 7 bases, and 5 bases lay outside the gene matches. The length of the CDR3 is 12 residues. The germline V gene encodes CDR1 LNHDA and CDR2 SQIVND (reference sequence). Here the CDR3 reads CASTLGQGTQYF. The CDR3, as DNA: TGTGCCAGTACCCTAGGACAGGGTACGCAGTATTTT.

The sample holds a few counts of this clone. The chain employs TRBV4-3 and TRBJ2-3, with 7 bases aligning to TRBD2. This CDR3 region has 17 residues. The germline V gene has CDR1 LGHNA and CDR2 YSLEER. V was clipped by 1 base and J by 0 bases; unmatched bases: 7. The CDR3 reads CASSQVPRLASTDTQYF. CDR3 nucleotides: TGCGCCAGCAGCCAAGTTCCGCGACTAGCAAGCACAGATACGCAGTATTTT.

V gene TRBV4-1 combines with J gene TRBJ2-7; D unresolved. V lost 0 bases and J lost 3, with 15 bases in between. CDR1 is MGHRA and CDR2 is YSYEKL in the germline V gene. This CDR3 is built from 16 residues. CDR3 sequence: CASSQDPAQKLYEQYF. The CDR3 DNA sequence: TGCGCCAGCAGCCAAGACCCAGCCCAAAAGCTCTACGAGCAGTACTTC.

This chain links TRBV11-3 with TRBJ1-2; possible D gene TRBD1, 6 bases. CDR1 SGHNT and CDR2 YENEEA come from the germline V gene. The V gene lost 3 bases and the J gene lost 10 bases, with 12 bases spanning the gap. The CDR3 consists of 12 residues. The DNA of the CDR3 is TGTGCCAGCAGCTTCGCCGGGACATACTACACCTTC. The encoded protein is CASSFAGTYYTF.